One and the same sample provided the 28 T cell receptor beta chains below, sequenced in a study of CD8 T cells in ankylosing spondylitis. Study-wide points: A TCR beta motif made of about 8 highly homologous variants seemed typical of ankylosing spondylitis blood.

MiXCR, applied by TCRdb to the 5' RACE reads, yields one record per CDR3 protein. Of about 540,000 distinct CDR3 sequences detected, more than 9.5% appear once; the ten largest clones hold 6.8%. No antigen is known for these receptors. The sample comprised blood, either unsorted or a sorted T cell fraction (not recorded which). The receptors come from a male donor with ankylosing spondylitis.

This clonotype was seen more than once but under ten times. The genes are TRBV12-3 or TRBV12-4 and TRBJ1-2; D possibly corresponds to TRBD1 (5 bases). The V and J ends lost 2 bases and 8 bases respectively, with 12 bases between them. The CDR3 is made up of 13 amino acids. CDR3 nucleotide sequence: TGTGCCAGCAGTTTACTCAGTCGGGACGGCTACACCTTC. It codes for CASSLLSRDGYTF.

This clonotype appeared many times. The J gene is TRBJ2-5, the V gene TRBV5-1; D not resolved. The germline gives CDR1 SGHRS, CDR2 YFSETQ. Trimming removed 4 bases at V and 1 base at J, with 2 bases between. The CDR3 has 11 amino acids. CDR3 nucleotides: TGCGCCAGCAGCGCCCAAGAGACCCAGTACTTC. Its protein is CASSAQETQYF.

This clonotype was counted between two and nine times. This chain joins TRBV7-8 and TRBJ1-5, with 7 bases lining up with TRBD1. Germline CDR1 is SGHVS and CDR2 is FQNEAQ. This CDR3 is built from 15 residues. The trim removed 0 bases at V and 7 bases at J, leaving 6 bases unmatched. CDR3 DNA: TGTGCCAGCAGCTTAGCCGGACAGGTGGGACAGCCCCAGCATTTT. Translation gives CASSLAGQVGQPQHF.

The rearrangement joins TRBV5-6 to TRBJ2-2; TRBD1 might be the D (5 bases). Per the germline V gene, CDR1 is SGHDT and CDR2 is YYEEEE. CDR3 length: 14 residues. The V end lost 0 bases, the J end lost 8 bases, and 11 bases lay between the germline ends. In DNA, the CDR3 is TGTGCCAGCAGCTTGGGACAGACCGTTGGGGAGCTGTTTTTT. This encodes CASSLGQTVGELFF.

This clonotype has just a few counts. The chain is built from TRBV9 and TRBJ2-7; TRBD2 agrees at 15 bases. Germline V lookup: CDR1 SGDLS, CDR2 YYNGEE. The CDR3 consists of 18 residues. V lost 0 bases, J lost 3 bases, and 7 bases stayed unmatched. In DNA form, the CDR3 reads TGTGCCAGCAGCGTAGAAGGGACTAGCGGGAGGCCGTTCTACGAGCAGTACTTC. Encoded protein: CASSVEGTSGRPFYEQYF.

This clonotype was observed a single time. The rearrangement links TRBV2 to TRBJ1-4; TRBD1 agrees at 7 bases. The V segment lost 11 bases and the J segment 6 bases; nucleotides outside the gene matches: 3. The CDR3 has 11 amino acids. CDR1 is SNHLY, CDR2 FYNNEI, per germline. This chain's CDR3 is CAGGQYEKLFF. CDR3 sequence (DNA): TGTGCCGGGGGACAGTATGAAAAACTGTTTTTT.

This clonotype has just a few counts. This chain connects TRBV11-2 to TRBJ2-2, with 7 bases aligning to TRBD1. Germline V gives CDR1 SGHAT, CDR2 FQNNGV. Germline trimming cut 7 bases from V and 2 bases from J; bases unmatched to any gene: 4. This CDR3 contains 14 residues. CDR3 loop: CASTQGVNTGELFF. The DNA of the CDR3 is TGTGCCAGCACCCAGGGGGTCAACACCGGGGAGCTGTTTTTT.

In this sample, this clonotype turned up many times. The rearrangement links TRBV29-1 to TRBJ1-1; D is uncertain. CDR1 is SQVTM and CDR2 is ANQGSEA in the germline V gene. The V end was cut by 7 bases, the J end by 4 bases, with 13 bases between. CDR3 length equals 12 residues. CDR3 region: CSATRATTEAFF. The DNA for the CDR3 is TGCAGCGCCACGAGGGCAACCACTGAAGCTTTCTTT. The full variable domain, completed using reference TRBV29-1 and TRBJ1-1, is SAVISQKPSRDICQRGTSLTIQCQVDSQVTMMFWYRQQPGQSLTLIATANQGSEATYESGFVIDKFPISRPNLTFSTLTVSNMSPEDSSIYLCSATRATTEAFFGQGTRLTVV.

The DNA of the CDR3 is TGTGCCAGCAGCCATGGACCAGCAGGCAATGAGCAGTTCTTC. Protein: CASSHGPAGNEQFF. This chain joins TRBV3-1 and TRBJ2-1, with no clear D. The V gene lost 3 bases and the J gene lost 6 bases, with 12 bases spanning the gap. Germline CDR1 LGHDT, CDR2 YNNKEL (reference sequence). This CDR3 is built from 14 residues.

This clonotype was seen only a few times. This rearrangement joins TRBV6-5 to TRBJ2-2; 15 positions match TRBD2. The CDR3 length is 19 residues. The junction had 2 bases not matched to a gene; V was cut back by 0 bases and J by 0 bases. Germline V gene sequence: CDR1 MNHEY, CDR2 SVGAGI. Here the CDR3 reads CASSYSGLAGGANTGELFF. CDR3 sequence (DNA): TGTGCCAGCAGTTACTCGGGACTAGCGGGAGGTGCGAACACCGGGGAGCTGTTTTTT.

This clonotype was counted at least ten times. V is TRBV24-1 and J is TRBJ2-1, with TRBD2 matching over 7 bases. Per germline, CDR1 KGHDR and CDR2 SFDVKD. The CDR3 is 16 residues long. The ends lost 4 bases at V and 3 bases at J; junction bases unmatched: 8. As DNA, the CDR3 is TGTGCCACCAGTGACCAAGCGGGACCCTTCTACAATGAGCAGTTCTTC. Amino acids: CATSDQAGPFYNEQFF.

This clonotype appeared a few times. In nucleotides, the CDR3 is TGTGCCAGCAGTTACGATCGGTCCAGACCCTACGAGCAGTACTTC. It specifies CASSYDRSRPYEQYF. This rearrangement joins TRBV6-5 to TRBJ2-7; D is ambiguous. The CDR3 length is 15 residues. From germline, CDR1 is MNHEY and CDR2 SVGAGI. V gave up 2 bases and J gave up 2 bases, with 13 bases separating them.

This clonotype appeared many times. The chain joins TRBV2 to TRBJ2-3; the match to TRBD1 covers 7 bases. There are 15 residues in the CDR3. The V gene end was trimmed by 6 bases and the J gene end by 4 bases; junction bases not matched to a gene: 10. Germline lookup yields CDR1 SNHLY and CDR2 FYNNEI. This chain's CDR3 is CASRGTDQNSDTQYF. The DNA of the CDR3 is TGTGCCAGCAGGGGGACAGACCAGAATTCAGATACGCAGTATTTT.

This clonotype was counted a few times. The J gene is TRBJ2-2, the V gene TRBV24-1; 7 bases map to TRBD1. This CDR3 spans 16 amino acids. Germline V gene lookup returns CDR1 KGHDR and CDR2 SFDVKD. The ends lost 0 bases at V and 4 bases at J; junction bases unmatched: 4. CDR3 protein: CATSDLPGGSTGELFF. CDR3 nucleotides: TGTGCCACCAGTGATTTGCCAGGGGGAAGCACCGGGGAGCTGTTTTTT.

In its sample, this clonotype was seen a few times. The chain has TRBV12-3 or TRBV12-4 and TRBJ2-1; possibly TRBD2 for D (6 bases). The CDR3 length is 15 residues. Trimming took 2 bases from V and 4 from J, leaving 12 bases between them. The CDR3 loop reads CASSLPLAPYNEQFF. DNA of the CDR3: TGTGCCAGCAGTTTACCCCTAGCGCCGTACAATGAGCAGTTCTTC.

The J gene is TRBJ1-1, the V gene TRBV10-2; D remains unclear. The CDR3 totals 16 residues. Between the trimmed V and J ends, which lost 6 bases and 6 bases, there was a span of 23 bases. Germline CDR1 and CDR2: WSHSY and SAAADI. The CDR3 DNA sequence: TGCGCCAGCAGCCCCCAGCCCGTCGGACTTGGCGCTGAAGCTTTCTTT. This codes for CASSPQPVGLGAEAFF.

This clonotype was seen a few times. The gene calls are TRBV7-9 and TRBJ1-5; D unclear. The germline V gene encodes CDR1 SEHNR and CDR2 FQNEAQ (reference sequence). This CDR3 is 13 amino acids long. V shed 7 bases and J shed 5 bases, with 12 bases lying between them. CDR3 bases: TGTGCCAGCAACGACGCCTTGGATCAGCCCCAGCATTTT. Its protein is CASNDALDQPQHF.

The rearrangement uses TRBV11-2 and TRBJ2-2; D is perhaps TRBD2 (5 bases). The CDR3 totals 13 residues. V was pared by 3 bases and J by 10 bases, with 12 bases between. CDR1 is SGHAT and CDR2 is FQNNGV in the germline V gene. In DNA, the CDR3 is TGTGCCAGCAGCTTCGGACTCTTGGAGGAGCTGTTTTTT. It encodes CASSFGLLEELFF. The whole variable domain, remainder taken from reference TRBV11-2 and TRBJ2-2, is EAGVAQSPRYKIIEKRQSVAFWCNPISGHATLYWYQQILGQGPKLLIQFQNNGVVDDSQLPKDRFSAERLKGVDSTLKIQPAKLEDSAVYLCASSFGLLEELFFGEGSRLTVL.

The chain links TRBV30 to TRBJ1-4; D might be TRBD1 (5 bases). V gave up 1 base and J gave up 0 bases, with 12 bases separating them. The CDR3 extends over 16 amino acids. The germline V gene has CDR1 GTSNPN and CDR2 SVGIG (reference sequence). CDR3 coding DNA: TGTGCCTGGAGTGAGGGCAGGGTCACAACTAATGAAAAACTGTTTTTT. Translating gives CAWSEGRVTTNEKLFF.

This chain connects TRBV20-1 to TRBJ1-2; 8 bases line up with TRBD1. This CDR3 has 13 amino acids. Germline CDR1 reads DFQATT; CDR2 reads SNEGSKA (reference sequence). The junction had 6 bases not matched to a gene; V was cut back by 5 bases and J by 4 bases. The CDR3 spells CSAPDRATYGYTF. For the CDR3, the DNA is TGCAGTGCTCCGGACAGGGCCACCTATGGCTACACCTTC.

This clonotype was counted at least ten times. The V and J genes are TRBV13 and TRBJ2-5; perhaps TRBD1 as D (5 bases). CDR1 is PRHDT and CDR2 is FYEKMQ in the germline V gene (reference sequence). Deletions cut 5 bases from V and 0 bases from J, with 16 bases between. The CDR3 has 16 amino acids. CDR3 DNA: TGTGCCAGCAGCCCAATGGACAAACGGTACCAAGAGACCCAGTACTTC. Protein: CASSPMDKRYQETQYF. The full variable domain, rest sourced from reference TRBV13 and TRBJ2-5, is AAGVIQSPRHLIKEKRETATLKCYPIPRHDTVYWYQQGPGQDPQFLISFYEKMQSDKGSIPDRFSAQQFSDYHSELNMSSLELGDSALYFCASSPMDKRYQETQYFGPGTRLLVL.

The chain recombines TRBV20-1 with TRBJ1-2, with D possibly being TRBD1 (6 bases). Germline V gene lookup returns CDR1 DFQATT and CDR2 SNEGSKA (reference sequence). Trimming stripped 5 bases from V and 4 bases from J, with 11 bases between. This CDR3 spans 12 amino acids. CDR3 in amino acids: CSAPGAGYGYTF. Written as DNA, the CDR3 is TGCAGTGCTCCAGGGGCGGGCTATGGCTACACCTTC.

The chain couples TRBV18 to TRBJ2-1; D may be TRBD2 (6 bases). Germline assignment: CDR1 KGHSH and CDR2 LQKENI. The CDR3 runs to 14 residues. V dropped 2 bases and J dropped 8 bases, with 13 bases sitting between them. CDR3 nucleotide sequence: TGTGCCAGCTCACCAGGGGGAGGATTCGATGAGCAGTTCTTC. This translates into CASSPGGGFDEQFF.

This clonotype was observed at least ten times. The V gene is TRBV5-5, the J gene TRBJ2-5, with 11 positions matching TRBD2. The CDR3 loop spans 15 amino acids. Looked up from germline, CDR1 is SGHKS and CDR2 is YYEKEE (reference sequence). After removal of 0 bases from V and 5 bases from J, the junction contained 3 bases not matched to a gene. CDR3 in DNA: TGTGCCAGCAGCTTGGTACTAGCGGGAGACGAGACCCAGTACTTC. It codes for CASSLVLAGDETQYF.

This clonotype came up a few times. This chain's CDR3 is CASSTTSARLETQYF. CDR3 in DNA: TGTGCCAGCAGCACTACTAGCGCCCGCCTAGAGACCCAGTACTTC. This rearrangement joins TRBV7-7 to TRBJ2-5; the match to TRBD2 covers 7 bases. V gave up 5 bases and J gave up 4 bases; unmatched junction bases: 10. CDR1 SSHAT and CDR2 FNYEAQ come from the germline V gene (reference sequence). The CDR3 runs to 15 residues.

DNA for the CDR3: TGCAGCACCGGGACTAGCGGCTTAAGGGAGCAGTACTTC. Protein sequence: CSTGTSGLREQYF. This chain links TRBV29-1 with TRBJ2-7; 11 bases are shared with TRBD2. Germline CDR1 reads SQVTM; CDR2 reads ANQGSEA. There are 13 residues in the CDR3. V shed 8 bases, J shed 7 bases, and the junction held 10 bases outside the gene matches.

This rearrangement joins TRBV6-1 to TRBJ2-1; D is uncertain. CDR3 length: 13 amino acids. CDR1 MNHNS and CDR2 SASEGT come from the germline V gene. V was clipped by 5 bases and J by 2 bases, with 7 bases between them. The CDR3 loop reads CASSRETYNEQFF. The CDR3 DNA sequence: TGTGCCAGCAGTAGGGAAACCTACAATGAGCAGTTCTTC.

V is TRBV3-1 and J is TRBJ2-7; unclear D gene. The germline V gene has CDR1 LGHDT and CDR2 YNNKEL (reference sequence). Trimming cost V 4 bases and J 7 bases, with 17 bases left between them. This CDR3 is 14 amino acids long. The CDR3 nucleotides read TGTGCCAGCAGCCCCCTCGGGTCCAATCATGAGCAGTACTTC. Translation: CASSPLGSNHEQYF.